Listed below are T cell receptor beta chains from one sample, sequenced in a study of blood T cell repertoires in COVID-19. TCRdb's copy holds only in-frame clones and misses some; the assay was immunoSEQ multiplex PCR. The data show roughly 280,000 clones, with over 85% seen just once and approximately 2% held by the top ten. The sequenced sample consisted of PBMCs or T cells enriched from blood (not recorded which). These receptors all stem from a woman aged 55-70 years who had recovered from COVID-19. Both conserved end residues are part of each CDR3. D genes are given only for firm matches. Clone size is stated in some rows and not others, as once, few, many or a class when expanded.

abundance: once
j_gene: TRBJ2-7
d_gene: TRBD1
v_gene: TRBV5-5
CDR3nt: TGTGCCAGCAGATACCGGGACAGCAACTTCTACGAGCAGTACTTC
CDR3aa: CASRYRDSNFYEQYF

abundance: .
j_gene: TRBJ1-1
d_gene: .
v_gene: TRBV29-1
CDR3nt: TGCAGCGTTGAGTTTGGCAGTGAAGCTTTCTTT
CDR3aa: CSVEFGSEAFF

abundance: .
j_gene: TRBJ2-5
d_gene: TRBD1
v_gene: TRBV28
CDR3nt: TGTGCCAGCAGTTCCGGACAGGGGCAAGAGACCCAGTACTTC
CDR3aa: CASSSGQGQETQYF

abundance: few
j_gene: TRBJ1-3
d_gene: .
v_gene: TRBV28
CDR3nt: TGTGCCAGCAGTTTTTTAGGGGGTGGAAACACCATATATTTT
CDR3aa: CASSFLGGGNTIYF

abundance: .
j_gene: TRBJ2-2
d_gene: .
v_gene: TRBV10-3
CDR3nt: TGTGCCATCAGACTAACGGACAGCATAATCACCGGGGAGCTGTTTTTT
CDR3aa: CAIRLTDSIITGELFF

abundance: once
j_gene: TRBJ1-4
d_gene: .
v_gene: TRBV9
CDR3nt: TGTGCCAGCACCCCGGGGGACGGGACCAATGAAAAACTGTTTTTT
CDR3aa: CASTPGDGTNEKLFF

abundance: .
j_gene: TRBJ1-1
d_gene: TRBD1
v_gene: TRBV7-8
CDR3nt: TGTGCCAGCAGCCTGGACAGGGGAGGTACTGAAGCTTTCTTT
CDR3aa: CASSLDRGGTEAFF

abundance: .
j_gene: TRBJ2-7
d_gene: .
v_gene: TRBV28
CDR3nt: TGTGCCAGCAGTTTAGAGGACTACTCCTACGAGCAGTACTTC
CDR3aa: CASSLEDYSYEQYF

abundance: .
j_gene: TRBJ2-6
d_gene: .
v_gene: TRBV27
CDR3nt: TGTGCCAGCAGTTTATATACAGGGATTAGCTCTGGGGCCAACGTCCTGACTTTC
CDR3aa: CASSLYTGISSGANVLTF

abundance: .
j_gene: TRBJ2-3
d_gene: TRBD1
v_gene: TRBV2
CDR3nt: TGTGCCAGCAGCGGACAGGGTGGCACAGATACGCAGTATTTT
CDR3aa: CASSGQGGTDTQYF

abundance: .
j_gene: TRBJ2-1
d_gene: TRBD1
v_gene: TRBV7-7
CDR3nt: TGTGCTAGCAGCCTACGGGACAGGGATTCAAATGAGCAGTTCTTC
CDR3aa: CASSLRDRDSNEQFF

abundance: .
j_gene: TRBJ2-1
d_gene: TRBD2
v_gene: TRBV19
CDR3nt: TGTGCCAGTAGTATTCTGGGGACTAGCGGGTACAATGAGCAGTTCTTC
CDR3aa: CASSILGTSGYNEQFF

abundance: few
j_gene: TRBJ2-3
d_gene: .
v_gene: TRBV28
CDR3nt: TGTGCCAGCAGTTCGACTTCAGATACGCAGTATTTT
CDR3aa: CASSSTSDTQYF

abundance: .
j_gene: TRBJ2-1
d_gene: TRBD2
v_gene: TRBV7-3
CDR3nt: TGTGCCAGCAGCTTAGGGACTAGCGGGGGGGATGAGCAGTTCTTC
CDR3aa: CASSLGTSGGDEQFF

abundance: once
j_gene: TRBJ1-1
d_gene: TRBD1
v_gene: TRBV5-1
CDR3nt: TGCGCCAGCAGCTCCAGGGGGATTGGGAACACTGAAGCTTTCTTT
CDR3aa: CASSSRGIGNTEAFF

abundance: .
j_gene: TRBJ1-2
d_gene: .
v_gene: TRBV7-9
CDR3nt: TGTGCCAGCAGCCAGGACCTAGAGGGCGGCTACACCTTC
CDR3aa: CASSQDLEGGYTF

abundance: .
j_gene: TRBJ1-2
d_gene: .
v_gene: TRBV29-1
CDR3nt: TGCAGCGTTTTGTCCGGGGAGGGCTACACCTTC
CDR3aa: CSVLSGEGYTF

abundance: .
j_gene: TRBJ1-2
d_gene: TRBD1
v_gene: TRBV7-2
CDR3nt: TGTGCCAGCAGCTCGCGACAGGGCGGTGGCTACACCTTC
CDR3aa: CASSSRQGGGYTF

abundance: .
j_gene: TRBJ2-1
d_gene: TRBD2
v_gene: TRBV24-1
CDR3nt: TGTGCCACCAGCGGGGGGTCCTACAATGAGCAGTTCTTC
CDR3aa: CATSGGSYNEQFF

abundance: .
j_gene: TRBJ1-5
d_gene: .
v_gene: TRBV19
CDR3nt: TGTGCCAGTAGTATCGATTTGGCCAGGCCCAATCAGCCCCAGCATTTT
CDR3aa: CASSIDLARPNQPQHF

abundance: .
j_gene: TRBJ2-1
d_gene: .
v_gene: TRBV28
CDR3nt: TGTGCCAGCGGCGGGAATAATGAGCAGTTCTTC
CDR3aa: CASGGNNEQFF

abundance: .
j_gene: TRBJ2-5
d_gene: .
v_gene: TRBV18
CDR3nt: TGTGCCAGCTCATCTGGGGGGGCAGAGACCCAGTACTTC
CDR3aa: CASSSGGAETQYF

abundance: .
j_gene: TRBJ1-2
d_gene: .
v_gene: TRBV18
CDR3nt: TGTGCCAGCTCACCACGGGGGCACGATGGCTACACCTTC
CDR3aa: CASSPRGHDGYTF

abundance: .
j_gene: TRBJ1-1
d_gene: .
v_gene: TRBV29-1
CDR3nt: TGCAGCGTTGAACGCGACAGAAACACTGAAGCTTTCTTT
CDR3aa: CSVERDRNTEAFF

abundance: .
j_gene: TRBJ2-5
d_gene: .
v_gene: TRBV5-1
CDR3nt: TGCGCCAGCAGCCAGGACGGGGGAGAGGAGACCCAGTACTTC
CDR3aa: CASSQDGGEETQYF

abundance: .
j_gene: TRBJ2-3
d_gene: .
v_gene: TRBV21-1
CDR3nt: TGTGCCAGCGGCGCAGCAGACAGCGTGGATACGCAGTATTTT
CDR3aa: CASGAADSVDTQYF

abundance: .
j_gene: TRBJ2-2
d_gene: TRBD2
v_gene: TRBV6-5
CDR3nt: TGTGCCAGCAGGAGGACTAGCGGAAACACCGGGGAGCTGTTTTTT
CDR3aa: CASRRTSGNTGELFF

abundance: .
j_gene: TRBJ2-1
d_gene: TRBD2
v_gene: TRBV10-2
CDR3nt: TGCGCCAGCAGTGATACCCTAGCGGGACGGTATGAGCAGTTCTTC
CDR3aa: CASSDTLAGRYEQFF

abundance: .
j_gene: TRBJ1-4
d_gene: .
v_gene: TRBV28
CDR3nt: TGTGCCAGCAGTAGGAGGGTCAGGACTAATGAAAAACTGTTTTTT
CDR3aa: CASSRRVRTNEKLFF

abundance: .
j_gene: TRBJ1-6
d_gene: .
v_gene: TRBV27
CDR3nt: TGTGCCAGCAGTTCCCGACAGCGCAATAATTCACCCCTCCACTTT
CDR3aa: CASSSRQRNNSPLHF

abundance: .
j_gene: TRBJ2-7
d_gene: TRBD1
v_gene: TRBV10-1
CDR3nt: TGCGCCAGCACCATTCCCGGGACAGCTTCCTACGAGCAGTACTTC
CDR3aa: CASTIPGTASYEQYF

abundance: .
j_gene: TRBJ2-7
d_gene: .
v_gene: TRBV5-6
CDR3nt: TGTGCCAGCAGCTTCCGGCGGGAACTCTCCTACGAGCAGTACTTC
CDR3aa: CASSFRRELSYEQYF

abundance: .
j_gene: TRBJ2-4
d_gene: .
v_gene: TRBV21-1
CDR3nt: TGTGCCAGCAGCAAAGAGCTAGCCAAAAACATTCAGTACTTC
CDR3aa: CASSKELAKNIQYF

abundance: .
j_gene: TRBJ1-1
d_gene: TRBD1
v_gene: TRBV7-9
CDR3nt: TGTGCCAGCAGCGTACGACAGGGGCGGCCTGAAGCTTTCTTT
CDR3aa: CASSVRQGRPEAFF